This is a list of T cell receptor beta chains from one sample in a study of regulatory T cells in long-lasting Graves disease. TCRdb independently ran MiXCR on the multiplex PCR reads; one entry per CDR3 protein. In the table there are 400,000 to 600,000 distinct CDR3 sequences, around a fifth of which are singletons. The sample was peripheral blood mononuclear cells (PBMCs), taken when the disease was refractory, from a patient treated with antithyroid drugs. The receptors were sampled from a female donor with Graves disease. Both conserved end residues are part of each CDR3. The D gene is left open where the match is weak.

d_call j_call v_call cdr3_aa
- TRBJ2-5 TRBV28 CASSLRQVETQYF
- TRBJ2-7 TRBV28 CASASPGSTYEQYF
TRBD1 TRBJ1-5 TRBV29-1 CSVPGQGSGQPQHF
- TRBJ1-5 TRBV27 CASSLQGPHQPQHF
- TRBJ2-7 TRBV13 CASSLGTEVYEQYF
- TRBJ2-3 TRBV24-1 CATSRVGTDTQYF
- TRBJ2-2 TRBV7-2 CASSRAGGPSTGELFF
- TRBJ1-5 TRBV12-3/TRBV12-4 CASSLESSQPQHF
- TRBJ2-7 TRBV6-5 CASSYSRDYEQYF
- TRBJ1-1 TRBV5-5 CASSLGHSTEAFF
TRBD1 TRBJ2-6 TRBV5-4 CASSRTGIFSGANVLTF
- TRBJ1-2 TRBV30 CALNLRGYTF
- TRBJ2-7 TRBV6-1 CACCNRRGAAVYEQYF
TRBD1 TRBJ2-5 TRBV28 CASNKGAETQYF
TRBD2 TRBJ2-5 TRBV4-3 CASSQDAGGTETQYF
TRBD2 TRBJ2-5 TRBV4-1 CASSQDLASGETQYF
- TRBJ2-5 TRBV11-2 CASSALVGDRGETQYF
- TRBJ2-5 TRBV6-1 CASSGGTQETQYF
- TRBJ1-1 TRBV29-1 CSGRGSMNTEAFF
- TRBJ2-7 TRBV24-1 CATSEGTYYEQYF
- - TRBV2 CASSGARYEQFF
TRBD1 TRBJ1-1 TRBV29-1 CSVFRDREPTEAFF
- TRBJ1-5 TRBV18 CASSPPSDTQPQHF
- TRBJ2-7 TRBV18 CASSGDRNYEQYF
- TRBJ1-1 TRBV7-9 CASSLGVSEAFF
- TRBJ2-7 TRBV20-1 CSARQRLSYEQYF
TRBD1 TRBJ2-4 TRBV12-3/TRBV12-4 CASSWGQGNIQYF
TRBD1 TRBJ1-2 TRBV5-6 CASSFDEGGAWGYTF
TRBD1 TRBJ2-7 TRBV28 CASSLSWQGASYYEQYF
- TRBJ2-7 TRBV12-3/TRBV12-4 CASRVGPPGEQYF
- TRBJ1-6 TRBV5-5 CASSLGQVWGQSSPLHF
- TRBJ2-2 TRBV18 CASSPQEGPGLFGELFF
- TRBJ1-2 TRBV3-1 CASSLQQGEGYTF
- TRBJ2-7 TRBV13 CASSSRHSQYEQYF
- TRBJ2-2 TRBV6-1 CASRRPGELFF
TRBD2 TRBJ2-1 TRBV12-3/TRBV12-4 CASSPGTSGRQEQFF
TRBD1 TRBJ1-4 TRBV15 CATNRGPMNEKLFF